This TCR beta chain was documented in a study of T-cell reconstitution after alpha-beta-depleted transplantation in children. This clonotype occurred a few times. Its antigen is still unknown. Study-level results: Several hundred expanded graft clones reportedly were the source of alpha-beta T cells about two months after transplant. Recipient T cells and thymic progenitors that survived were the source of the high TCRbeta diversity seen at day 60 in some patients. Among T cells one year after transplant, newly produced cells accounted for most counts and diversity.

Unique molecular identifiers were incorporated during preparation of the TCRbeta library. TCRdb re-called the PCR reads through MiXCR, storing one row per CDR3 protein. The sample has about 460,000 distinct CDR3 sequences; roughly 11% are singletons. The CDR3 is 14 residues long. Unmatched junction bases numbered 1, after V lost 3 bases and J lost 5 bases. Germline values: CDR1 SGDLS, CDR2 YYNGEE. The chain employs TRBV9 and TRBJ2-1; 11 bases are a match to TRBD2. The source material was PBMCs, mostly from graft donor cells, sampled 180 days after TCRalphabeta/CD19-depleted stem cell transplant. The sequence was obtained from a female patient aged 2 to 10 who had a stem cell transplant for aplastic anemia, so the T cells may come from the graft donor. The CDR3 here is CASSASGGNNEQFF. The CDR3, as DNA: TGTGCCAGCAGCGCTAGCGGGGGGAACAATGAGCAGTTCTTC.